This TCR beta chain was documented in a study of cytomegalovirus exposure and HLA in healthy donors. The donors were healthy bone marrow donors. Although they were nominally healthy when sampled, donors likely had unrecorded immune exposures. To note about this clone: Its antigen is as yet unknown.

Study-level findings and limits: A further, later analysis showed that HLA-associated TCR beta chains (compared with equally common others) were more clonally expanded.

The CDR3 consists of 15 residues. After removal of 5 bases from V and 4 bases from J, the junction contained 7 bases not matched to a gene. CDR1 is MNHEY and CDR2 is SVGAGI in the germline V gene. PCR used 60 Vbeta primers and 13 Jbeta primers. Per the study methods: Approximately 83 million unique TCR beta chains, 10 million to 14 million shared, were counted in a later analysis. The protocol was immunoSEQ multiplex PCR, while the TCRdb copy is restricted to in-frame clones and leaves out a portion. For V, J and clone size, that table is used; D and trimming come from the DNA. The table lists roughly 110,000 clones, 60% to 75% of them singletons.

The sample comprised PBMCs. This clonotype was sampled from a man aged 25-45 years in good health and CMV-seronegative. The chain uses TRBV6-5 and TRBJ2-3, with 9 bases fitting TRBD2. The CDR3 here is CASSQWGGGADTQYF. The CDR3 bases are TGTGCCAGCAGTCAATGGGGCGGGGGGGCAGATACGCAGTATTTT.